This note documents a single TCR beta chain sequence. In germline, CDR1 is MNHEY, CDR2 SVGEGT. The V gene lost 5 bases and the J gene lost 1 base, with 11 bases spanning the gap. This CDR3 has 15 residues. These data originate in a study of blood T cell repertoires in COVID-19. Here immunoSEQ multiplex PCR was the method, and the copy in TCRdb shows in-frame clones only, minus some. The table records about 240,000 clones, roughly four fifths of them present only once. This TCR derives from a woman in her sixties or seventies with active or convalescent COVID-19. The V gene is TRBV6-2 or TRBV6-3, the J gene TRBJ2-2; possibly TRBD2 for D (6 bases). Input material: peripheral blood. This CDR3 is CASSVSGQNTGELFF. DNA for the CDR3: TGTGCCAGCAGTGTTAGCGGACAGAACACCGGGGAGCTGTTTTTT.